The present T cell receptor beta chain was sequenced within a study of cytomegalovirus exposure and HLA in healthy donors. Study-wide results and limits: The classifier, whose performance was assessed in both the original and validation cohorts, reportedly diagnosed cytomegalovirus status with high specificity and sensitivity. There were reportedly fewer N-insertions in an Asian-associated ancestry cluster than the approximately 670-donor mean, in a later analysis.

A note on this clone: The antigen is undetermined.

Germline CDR1 is DFQATT and CDR2 is SNEGSKA (reference sequence). The CDR3 totals 11 residues. Trimming cost V 6 bases and J 5 bases, with 10 bases left between them. The PCR ran on 60 Vbeta and 13 Jbeta primers. In the original processing: It was a later analysis that counted 75 million to 90 million unique TCR beta chains, of which about 10 million were shared. TCRdb's copy holds only in-frame clones and misses some; the assay was immunoSEQ multiplex PCR. Clonal size and the V and J genes are those of that table, whereas D and trimming came from the DNA. Found here are 60,000 to 75,000 clones, more than 70% of them singletons; the top ten hold over 10%.

The receptor's source is a woman aged 40 to 49 in good health and CMV-seropositive. Sequencing used PBMCs. The chain links TRBV20-1 to TRBJ2-5, with D possibly matching TRBD2 (5 bases). In DNA, the CDR3 is TGCAGTGCCCCGTGGAGGGAGACCCAGTACTTC. Its protein product is CSAPWRETQYF.